This TCR beta chain was obtained from a study of long-term antiretroviral therapy in people with HIV. The study's findings and limits: The study lacked data on ART adherence, viral resistance or therapy changes.

About this clone itself: Its cognate antigen is unknown.

immunoSEQ v3.0 was run at survey level. Assay: immunoSEQ multiplex PCR; the TCRdb copy retains only in-frame clones and omits some. The sample shows about 21,000 clones, approximately 76% of them seen only once. The clonotype was recovered from a woman between 40 and 55 years old with HIV. The sequenced sample was unsorted PBMCs, obtained approximately 1.8 years before starting antiretroviral therapy.

CDR3: CACSGQLYTEAFF. The CDR3 DNA sequence: TGTGCCTGTTCGGGACAGCTATACACTGAAGCTTTCTTT. This rearrangement joins TRBV30 to TRBJ1-1; 7 nucleotides align to TRBD1. The germline V gene encodes CDR1 GTSNPN and CDR2 SVGIG (reference sequence). V shed 6 bases and J 3 bases; nucleotides not matched to a gene: 7. The CDR3 is 13 amino acids.